The 26 T cell receptor beta chains listed next were all sequenced from one sample in a study of radiotherapy plus CTLA-4 blockade in lung cancer. Here immunoSEQ multiplex PCR was the method, and the copy in TCRdb shows in-frame clones only, minus some. In the table there are around 77,000 clones, roughly 74% of which are singletons. Here the sequenced sample was peripheral blood, taken from a patient treated with radiotherapy plus ipilimumab. The receptors were sampled from a human donor with non-small cell lung cancer whose response to radiotherapy plus ipilimumab could not be evaluated.

J is TRBJ2-5 and V is TRBV6-1, with 8 bases fitting TRBD1. The assigned J gene may be wrong: the sequence end matches TRBJ2-7 better. Germline loops: CDR1 MNHNS, CDR2 SASEGT. CDR3 length equals 15 residues. The CDR3 loop is CASSLDRALSYEQYF. The CDR3, as DNA: TGTGCCAGCTCTCTGGACAGGGCCCTCTCCTACGAGCAGTACTTC.

This chain connects TRBV5-8 to TRBJ2-3, with 8 bases aligning to TRBD2. Unmatched junction bases numbered 7, after V lost 4 bases and J lost 3 bases. CDR3 size: 15 residues. Germline CDR1 reads SGHTS; CDR2 reads YDEGEE. This chain's CDR3 is CASSVDSGETDTQYF. For the CDR3, the DNA is TGTGCCAGCAGCGTTGATAGCGGGGAGACAGATACGCAGTATTTT.

V is TRBV27 and J is TRBJ1-1; no clear D. CDR1 is MNHEY and CDR2 is SMNVEV in the germline V gene (reference sequence). The V gene lost 2 bases and the J gene lost 0 bases, with 7 bases spanning the gap. The CDR3 totals 14 residues. The CDR3 sequence: CASSLRGLNTEAFF. The CDR3 DNA sequence: TGTGCCAGCAGTTTACGAGGCCTGAACACTGAAGCTTTCTTT.

The rearrangement uses TRBV10-2 and TRBJ2-3; 9 bases agree with TRBD1. V was clipped by 6 bases and J by 5 bases; unmatched bases: 15. This CDR3 is built from 17 residues. CDR1 WSHSY and CDR2 SAAADI come from the germline V gene. The CDR3 protein is CASRASGTGFYRDTQYF. In DNA, the CDR3 is TGCGCCAGCAGAGCCTCCGGGACAGGGTTTTATAGAGATACGCAGTATTTT.

This clone has just one count. This chain links TRBV4-1 with TRBJ2-7; 10 bases are a match to TRBD1. Unmatched junction bases numbered 1, after V lost 6 bases and J lost 5 bases. The CDR3 covers 12 residues. Germline loops: CDR1 MGHRA, CDR2 YSYEKL. CDR3 protein: CASRGTGDEQYF. In DNA form, the CDR3 reads TGCGCCAGCAGAGGGACAGGGGACGAGCAGTACTTC.

The chain combines TRBV25-1 with TRBJ1-5; a possible D gene is TRBD1 (5 bases). The CDR3 extends over 12 amino acids. V lost 5 bases to trimming and J lost 8 bases, with 10 bases between them. The germline V gene has CDR1 MGHDK and CDR2 SYGVNS. The CDR3 DNA sequence: TGTGCCAGCAGTCCCGGGGGGGAGCCCCAGCATTTT. Translated: CASSPGGEPQHF.

CDR3 protein: CASTLAGGSQETQYF. The CDR3, as DNA: TGTGCCAGCACACTAGCGGGGGGATCTCAAGAGACCCAGTACTTC. This sequence joins TRBV2 and TRBJ2-5, with 12 bases matching TRBD2. V dropped 7 bases and J dropped 2; count of bases not matched to a gene: 5. The CDR3 extends over 15 amino acids. Per germline, CDR1 SNHLY and CDR2 FYNNEI. Together with reference TRBV2 and TRBJ2-5, the CDR3 gives the full variable domain: EPEVTQTPSHQVTQMGQEVILRCVPISNHLYFYWYRQILGQKVEFLVSFYNNEISEKSEIFDDQFSVERPDGSNFTLKIRSTKLEDSAMYFCASTLAGGSQETQYFGPGTRLLVL.

This clone turned up a few times. This chain joins TRBV6-5 and TRBJ2-7, with 8 bases lining up with TRBD1. The CDR3 length is 14 residues. V gave up 1 base and J gave up 4 bases; unmatched junction bases: 3. Per germline, CDR1 MNHEY and CDR2 SVGAGI. The CDR3 nucleotides read TGTGCCAGCAGTTACTTACAGGGGGAATACGAGCAGTACTTC. Its translation: CASSYLQGEYEQYF.

This clone was observed a few times. The chain uses TRBV5-1 and TRBJ1-4, with TRBD1 matching 8 bases. Germline lookup yields CDR1 SGHRS and CDR2 YFSETQ. V trimming: 2 bases; J trimming: 4 bases; junction bases outside the gene matches: 4. This CDR3 spans 15 amino acids. The CDR3 loop reads CASSFGQGRNEKLFF. The CDR3, as DNA: TGCGCCAGCAGCTTTGGACAGGGCCGTAATGAAAAACTGTTTTTT.

The chain joins TRBV19 to TRBJ1-3, with TRBD1 as a possible D gene (6 bases). The CDR3 is made up of 19 amino acids. Per the germline V gene, CDR1 is LNHDA and CDR2 is SQIVND (reference sequence). The ends were cut back, 5 bases at V and 0 bases at J, with 23 bases in the middle. The CDR3 protein is CASSPRGQIQLDSGNTIYF. DNA of the CDR3: TGTGCCAGTAGTCCCCGTGGACAGATCCAGCTCGACTCTGGAAACACCATATATTTT. Variable domain in full (rest from reference TRBV19 and TRBJ1-3): DGGITQSPKYLFRKEGQNVTLSCEQNLNHDAMYWYRQDPGQGLRLIYYSQIVNDFQKGDIAEGYSVSREKKESFPLTVTSAQKNPTAFYLCASSPRGQIQLDSGNTIYFGEGSWLTVV.

This rearrangement joins TRBV11-2 to TRBJ1-6; D gene uncertain. Germline values: CDR1 SGHAT, CDR2 FQNNGV. The V gene lost 1 base and the J gene lost 5 bases, with 9 bases spanning the gap. The CDR3 totals 15 residues. The CDR3 DNA sequence: TGTGCCAGCAGCTTAGGGGCGGGGAATAATTCACCCCTCCACTTT. Translated: CASSLGAGNNSPLHF.

This chain connects TRBV7-9 to TRBJ2-4; D possibly corresponds to TRBD2 (5 bases). The CDR3 has 14 amino acids. Trimming pared 1 base from V and 1 base from J, leaving 5 bases between. CDR1 is SEHNR, CDR2 FQNEAQ, per germline (reference sequence). DNA of the CDR3: TGTGCCAGCAGCTTAGGGGAGGCCAAAAACATTCAGTACTTC. It translates to CASSLGEAKNIQYF.

The chain recombines TRBV10-3 with TRBJ1-2, with D possibly being TRBD1 (5 bases). Trimming removed 4 bases at V and 5 bases at J, with 17 bases between. The CDR3 loop spans 15 amino acids. The germline CDR1 and CDR2 sequences are ENHRY and SYGVKD. CDR3 in amino acids: CAISAQTDTPYGYTF. The CDR3 region has the DNA TGTGCCATCAGTGCGCAGACAGATACTCCGTATGGCTACACCTTC.

The rearrangement joins TRBV4-3 to TRBJ2-1, with TRBD2 as a possible D gene (6 bases). This CDR3 contains 15 residues. V lost 1 base to trimming and J lost 4 bases, with 11 bases between them. Germline CDR1 is LGHNA and CDR2 is YSLEER. CDR3 residues: CASSQVGGWYNEQFF. CDR3 in DNA: TGCGCCAGCAGCCAAGTTGGGGGGTGGTACAATGAGCAGTTCTTC.

The chain recombines TRBV7-3 with TRBJ2-1, with 7 nucleotides matching TRBD2. Looked up from germline, CDR1 is SGHTA and CDR2 is FQGTGA. With 5 bases clipped from V and 3 bases from J, the junction kept 10 bases outside the gene matches. CDR3 length equals 16 residues. The chain's CDR3 is CASSLSPSGIYNEQFF. DNA for the CDR3: TGTGCCAGCAGCCTTAGTCCTAGCGGAATCTACAATGAGCAGTTCTTC.

Only a few counts were recorded for this clone. J is TRBJ1-2 and V is TRBV9; 8 bases agree with TRBD1. In germline, CDR1 is SGDLS, CDR2 YYNGEE. This CDR3 contains 15 residues. J gave up 4 bases and V 3 bases, and 8 bases lay outside the gene matches. The CDR3 sequence is CASSAWTGFIYGYTF. CDR3 in DNA: TGTGCCAGCAGCGCCTGGACAGGGTTTATCTATGGCTACACCTTC.

V gene TRBV14 combines with J gene TRBJ2-7; TRBD2 matches 8 bases. Trimming removed 2 bases from V and 5 bases from J; junction bases left unmatched: 8. The germline gives CDR1 SGHDN, CDR2 FVKESK. The CDR3 spans 15 residues. DNA of the CDR3: TGTGCCAGCAGCCAACAAGCGGGAGAAATCCACGAGCAGTACTTC. This gives the protein CASSQQAGEIHEQYF.

This clone was recorded a few times. V is TRBV5-6 and J is TRBJ1-1, with TRBD1 matching 11 bases. J gave up 11 bases and V 0 bases, and 12 bases lay outside the gene matches. Germline loops: CDR1 SGHDT, CDR2 YYEEEE. The CDR3 covers 16 residues. The CDR3 loop is CASSLGDRGSVIGAFF. As DNA, the CDR3 is TGTGCCAGCAGCTTGGGGGACAGGGGGTCGGTTATTGGGGCTTTCTTT.

The CDR3 DNA sequence: TGTGCCACCGAACGTAGCTACGAGCAGTACTTC. Its protein is CATERSYEQYF. V gene TRBV6-5 combines with J gene TRBJ2-7; D ambiguous. This CDR3 has 11 residues. Trimming shortened V by 10 bases and J by 3 bases, and 10 bases separated the two germline ends. CDR1 is MNHEY, CDR2 SVGAGI, per germline.

The rearrangement links TRBV4-1 to TRBJ2-5; 9 bases are a match to TRBD2. CDR3 size: 15 residues. Germline lookup yields CDR1 MGHRA and CDR2 YSYEKL. With 1 base clipped from V and 4 bases from J, the junction kept 4 bases outside the gene matches. The CDR3 region has the DNA TGCGCCAGCAGCCAAGTGGGACTAGCTCTAGAGACCCAGTACTTC. This codes for CASSQVGLALETQYF.

V is TRBV7-9 and J is TRBJ2-5, with 10 bases matching TRBD1. V lost 4 bases to trimming and J lost 5 bases; unmatched junction nucleotides: 10. Germline CDR1 is SEHNR and CDR2 is FQNEAQ (reference sequence). The length of the CDR3 is 16 residues. CDR3 DNA sequence: TGTGCCAGCAGCTCCGCCCGGGACAGGGGTGGGGAGACCCAGTACTTC. Its translation is CASSSARDRGGETQYF. The complete variable domain, with remaining parts taken from reference TRBV7-9 and TRBJ2-5, reads DTGVSQNPRHKITKRGQNVTFRCDPISEHNRLYWYRQTLGQGPEFLTYFQNEAQLEKSRLLSDRFSAERPKGSFSTLEIQRTEQGDSAMYLCASSSARDRGGETQYFGPGTRLLVL.

The chain recombines TRBV7-9 with TRBJ2-7; D is perhaps TRBD1 (5 bases). CDR1 is SEHNR and CDR2 is FQNEAQ in the germline V gene (reference sequence). The CDR3 contains 14 residues. V was trimmed by 1 base and J by 2 bases, leaving 9 bases between them. The CDR3 coding sequence is TGTGCCAGCAGCTTAGTACAGGTTCCCTACGAGCAGTACTTC. Translated, it gives CASSLVQVPYEQYF.

CDR3 bases: TGTGCCAGCAGCTTGATCAATACGGGGGGTGGCTACACCTTC. Encoded protein: CASSLINTGGGYTF. The rearrangement links TRBV11-2 to TRBJ1-2, with D possibly matching TRBD1 (5 bases). V dropped 3 bases and J dropped 7 bases, with 15 bases sitting between them. The germline V gene has CDR1 SGHAT and CDR2 FQNNGV. The CDR3 is 14 amino acids.

This chain links TRBV11-2 with TRBJ2-3; 7 bases map to TRBD2. The trim removed 4 bases at V and 4 bases at J, leaving 14 bases unmatched. There are 17 residues in the CDR3. Germline V gene data show CDR1 as SGHAT and CDR2 as FQNNGV. The DNA for the CDR3 is TGTGCCAGCAGCTCCCGGGGCAGCGGGGTTGCTGCAGATACGCAGTATTTT. Translation gives CASSSRGSGVAADTQYF.

The V and J genes are TRBV27 and TRBJ2-4; D gene uncertain. Trimming took off 4 bases at V and 3 bases at J, with 4 bases between the two ends. Per germline, CDR1 MNHEY and CDR2 SMNVEV (reference sequence). The length of the CDR3 is 12 residues. The CDR3 sequence is CASSSGKNIQYF. The CDR3 bases are TGTGCCAGCAGTTCCGGCAAAAACATTCAGTACTTC.

This clone was detected once. The chain links TRBV27 to TRBJ2-5, with TRBD2 as a possible D gene (6 bases). Trimming removed 6 bases from V and 5 bases from J, with 16 bases in between. CDR3 size: 14 residues. Germline values: CDR1 MNHEY, CDR2 SMNVEV (reference sequence). This chain's CDR3 is CASSLTVSGETQYF. In DNA, the CDR3 is TGTGCCAGCAGCCTCACCGTCAGCGGGGAGACCCAGTACTTC.